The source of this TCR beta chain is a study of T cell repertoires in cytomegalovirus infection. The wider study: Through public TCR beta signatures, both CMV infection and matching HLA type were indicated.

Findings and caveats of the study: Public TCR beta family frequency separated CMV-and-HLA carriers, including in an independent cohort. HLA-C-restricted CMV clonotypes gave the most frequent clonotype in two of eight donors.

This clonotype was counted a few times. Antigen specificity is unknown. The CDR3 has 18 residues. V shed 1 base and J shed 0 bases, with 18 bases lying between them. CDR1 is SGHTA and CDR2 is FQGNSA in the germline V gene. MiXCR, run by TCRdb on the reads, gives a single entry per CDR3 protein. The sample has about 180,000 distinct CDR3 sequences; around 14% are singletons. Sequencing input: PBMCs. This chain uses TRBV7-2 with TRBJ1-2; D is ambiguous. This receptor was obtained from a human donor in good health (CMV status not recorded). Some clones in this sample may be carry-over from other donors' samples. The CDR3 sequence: CASSLGGRSPTPNYGYTF. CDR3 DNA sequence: TGTGCCAGCAGCTTAGGAGGGCGATCTCCAACCCCTAACTATGGCTACACCTTC. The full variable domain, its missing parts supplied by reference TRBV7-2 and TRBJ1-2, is GAGVSQSPSNKVTEKGKDVELRCDPISGHTALYWYRQSLGQGLEFLIYFQGNSAPDKSGLPSDRFSAERTGGSVSTLTIQRTQQEDSAVYLCASSLGGRSPTPNYGYTFGSGTRLTVV.